This T cell receptor beta chain derives from a study of blood T cell repertoires in COVID-19. About the research overall: The samples span acute and convalescent COVID-19 from the United States, Italy and Spain. In each case, the material was cDNA or gDNA derived from T cells, B-cell-depleted T cells, or PBMCs.

J was trimmed by 5 bases and V by 2 bases; bases with no gene match: 6. The CDR3 has 14 residues. CDR1 is SGDLS, CDR2 YYNGEE, per germline. Followed longitudinally, the Seattle patients had been enrolled during active infection. As originally analysed: Quantification of nucleated cells was approximated via reference gene primer amplification. Method: immunoSEQ multiplex PCR; TCRdb's copy keeps in-frame clones and lacks some. For V, J and clone size, that table is used; D and trimming come from the DNA. The table has just over 250,000 clones, about 87% seen once. This sequence joins TRBV9 and TRBJ2-5; TRBD1 aligns across 7 bases. The receptor was derived from a woman aged 65 to 85 with COVID-19, enrolled during active disease. Sequencing was performed on peripheral blood. CDR3 DNA sequence: TGTGCCAGCAGCGTTACAGGGGCGCGGGAGACCCAGTACTTC. Encoded protein: CASSVTGARETQYF.